The rows below give T cell receptor beta chains drawn from one sample of a study of T cells in Graves' hyperthyroidism and ophthalmopathy. TCRdb processed the multiplex PCR reads anew with MiXCR; each CDR3 protein has one entry. Among under 250,000 distinct CDR3 sequences listed, approximately 16% were seen once. Sequenced input: blood. The source is a woman between 50 and 59 years old with Graves' hyperthyroidism. Each CDR3 is given with its conserved first and last residue. Each record gives: V gene, clone size, J gene, CDR3 protein. Expanded clones are given a class, and other clones once, few, many or no size at all.

TRBV4-2	.	TRBJ1-3	CASGTDLSGNTIYF
TRBV2	many	TRBJ2-3	CASSESVGWDTQYF
TRBV19	many	TRBJ1-3	CASSTPLHRDSSGNTIYF
TRBV27	.	TRBJ2-3	CASRVTGDADTQYF
TRBV7-2	.	TRBJ2-7	CASSISGRSYEQYF
TRBV2	.	TRBJ2-7	CASRRDRYEQYF
TRBV27	many	TRBJ1-1	CASSFLMAGQHTEAFF
TRBV3-1	many	TRBJ2-5	CASKSSGQETQYF
TRBV19	many	TRBJ2-1	CASSIGGQTNEQFF
TRBV6-1	.	TRBJ2-4	CAGSVLGAKNIQYF
TRBV27	few	TRBJ2-4	CAGSSRGAKNIQYF
TRBV27	many	TRBJ2-3	CASRPGLALTDTQYF
TRBV20-1	.	TRBJ2-2	CSATGLTNTGELFF
TRBV29-1	few	TRBJ2-7	CSVLQGSSYEQYF
TRBV27	few	TRBJ2-2	CASSDSNTGELFF
TRBV7-3	many	TRBJ2-3	CASSLFTSGRASDTQYF
TRBV6-4	few	TRBJ1-1	CASSLGGSTEAFF
TRBV3-1	.	TRBJ2-1	CASSRPSGRLVNEQFF